This TCR beta chain comes out of a study of cytomegalovirus exposure and HLA in healthy donors. Study findings and constraints: The authors listed over 150 TCR beta chains as cytomegalovirus-associated. A subsequent analysis found that TCR clusters from the first cohort also tended to co-occur in the approximately 130 validation repertoires, with about 94% of cluster scores above 0.

Repertoires were generated with immunoSEQ multiplex PCR, while TCRdb's copy carries only in-frame clones and drops some. The sample consists of under 200,000 clones, approximately 96% of them appearing once. CDR1 SGHTA and CDR2 FQGNSA come from the germline V gene. V lost 8 bases and J 6 bases, leaving 11 bases between the germline ends. The CDR3 spans 12 residues. A word on this clone: Its antigen is unknown.

Material for sequencing was PBMCs. The clonotype originates from a young woman in good health and CMV-seronegative. The chain uses TRBV7-2 and TRBJ1-5; no definite D call. CDR3 bases: TGTGCCAGCTCCCAATTGGCTCAGCCCCAGCATTTT. This codes for CASSQLAQPQHF.